The 22 T cell receptor beta chains reported below all come from one sample, sequenced in a study of T cell changes during pregnancy in multiple sclerosis (dated by TCRdb to between 2018 and 2021). Libraries were prepared through the immunoSEQ multiplex PCR assay. The table was pulled from immuneACCESS by TCRdb, which kept in-frame rearrangements only. Such tables lose some clones; where checked, under half of the loss comes from unresolved V genes, and the rest has no known cause. The sample table lists about 59,000 clones, approximately 94% of them with a count of one. The ten largest make up under 3% of the sample. The input for sequencing was CD8+ T cells from peripheral blood mononuclear cells, taken after pregnancy. These receptors all stem from a female donor with multiple sclerosis, enrolled in a pregnancy study.

The genes are TRBV7-9 and TRBJ2-3; 9 bases are shared with TRBD2. The V segment lost 2 bases and the J segment 5 bases; nucleotides outside the gene matches: 14. There are 18 residues in the CDR3. Germline V gene data show CDR1 as SEHNR and CDR2 as FQNEAQ (reference sequence). CDR3 region: CASSLLAGGPSLKDTQYF. For the CDR3, the DNA is TGTGCCAGCAGCTTATTGGCGGGAGGGCCGTCATTAAAAGATACGCAGTATTTT.

The gene calls are TRBV5-4 and TRBJ2-3; 8 bases line up with TRBD2. From germline, CDR1 is SGHNT and CDR2 YYREEE (reference sequence). The junction had 7 bases not matched to a gene; V was cut back by 0 bases and J by 4 bases. The CDR3 is made up of 16 amino acids. CDR3 region: CASSLGPGLVPDTQYF. CDR3 in DNA: TGTGCCAGCAGCTTGGGTCCGGGACTAGTGCCAGATACGCAGTATTTT.

This sequence joins TRBV7-8 and TRBJ2-3, with D maybe TRBD2 (6 bases). Germline V lookup: CDR1 SGHVS, CDR2 FQNEAQ. This CDR3 region has 17 residues. V lost 5 bases and J 0 bases, leaving 18 bases between the germline ends. CDR3 sequence reads: CASSRRRLGSSTDTQYF. The DNA of the CDR3 is TGTGCCAGCAGCCGGCGGAGACTAGGCTCTAGCACAGATACGCAGTATTTT. The full variable domain, in which reference TRBV7-8 and TRBJ2-3 provide the parts outside the CDR3, is GAGVSQSPRYKVAKRGQDVALRCDPISGHVSLFWYQQALGQGPEFLTYFQNEAQLDKSGLPSDRFFAERPEGSVSTLKIQRTQQEDSAVYLCASSRRRLGSSTDTQYFGPGTRLTVL.

The gene calls are TRBV19 and TRBJ2-2; possible D gene TRBD1, 5 bases. CDR1 and CDR2 (germline): LNHDA, SQIVND (reference sequence). Trimming removed 3 bases from V and 4 bases from J, with 6 bases in between. The CDR3 extends over 13 amino acids. The CDR3 loop is CASSMGRTGELFF. CDR3 bases: TGTGCCAGTAGTATGGGGCGCACCGGGGAGCTGTTTTTT.

V usage is TRBV27 and J usage is TRBJ1-1; TRBD1 might be the D (5 bases). Trimming removed 6 bases from V and 5 bases from J, with 13 bases in between. This CDR3 region has 13 residues. Germline assignment: CDR1 MNHEY and CDR2 SMNVEV (reference sequence). CDR3 sequence (DNA): TGTGCCAGCAGGCCGGGGGTTTGGACTGAAGCTTTCTTT. It yields the protein CASRPGVWTEAFF.

The rearrangement links TRBV9 to TRBJ2-7; tentatively, D is TRBD2 (5 bases). Germline CDR1 and CDR2: SGDLS and YYNGEE. The V and J ends lost 4 bases and 2 bases respectively, with 16 bases between them. This CDR3 has 15 amino acids. The CDR3 protein is CASSPPRAQPYEQYF. The DNA of the CDR3 is TGTGCCAGCAGCCCACCGAGGGCGCAACCCTACGAGCAGTACTTC.

This clone has a single count. V usage is TRBV5-5 and J usage is TRBJ1-3; 9 bases align to TRBD1. V trimming: 4 bases; J trimming: 3 bases; junction bases outside the gene matches: 11. The CDR3 extends over 17 amino acids. The germline gives CDR1 SGHKS, CDR2 YYEKEE (reference sequence). As DNA, the CDR3 is TGTGCCAGCAGCGACCCGGGACAGGGATCTCTTGGAAACACCATATATTTT. It translates to CASSDPGQGSLGNTIYF. The entire variable domain, with the rest obtained from reference TRBV5-5 and TRBJ1-3, is as follows: DAGVTQSPTHLIKTRGQQVTLRCSPISGHKSVSWYQQVLGQGPQFIFQYYEKEERGRGNFPDRFSARQFPNYSSELNVNALLLGDSALYLCASSDPGQGSLGNTIYFGEGSWLTVV.

This clone occurred once. V usage is TRBV2 and J usage is TRBJ2-7; 8 bases match TRBD1. V lost 1 base and J lost 3; bases outside the gene matches: 5. CDR1 SNHLY and CDR2 FYNNEI come from the germline V gene. The CDR3 is made up of 15 amino acids. The CDR3 nucleotides are TGTGCCAGCAGTGAAGTACAGGGGGTCCTCTACGAGCAGTACTTC. It is translated as CASSEVQGVLYEQYF. The full variable domain, completed using reference TRBV2 and TRBJ2-7, is EPEVTQTPSHQVTQMGQEVILRCVPISNHLYFYWYRQILGQKVEFLVSFYNNEISEKSEIFDDQFSVERPDGSNFTLKIRSTKLEDSAMYFCASSEVQGVLYEQYFGPGTRLTVT.

As DNA, the CDR3 is TGTGCCAGCAGCTTACGGGGGAACAATGAGCAGTTCTTC. Its translation is CASSLRGNNEQFF. The gene calls are TRBV7-9 and TRBJ2-1, with D possibly TRBD2 on 6 matching bases. Germline V CDR1 and CDR2: SEHNR, FQNEAQ (reference sequence). The CDR3 totals 13 residues. Between the trimmed V and J ends, which lost 2 bases and 5 bases, there was a span of 7 bases.

The genes are TRBV6-1 and TRBJ2-5, with D hard to call. V shed 3 bases and J shed 5 bases, with 13 bases lying between them. From germline, CDR1 is MNHNS and CDR2 SASEGT. This CDR3 region has 14 residues. The CDR3 region is CASSDGPSPETQYF. CDR3 coding DNA: TGTGCCAGCAGTGATGGGCCCAGCCCGGAGACCCAGTACTTC.

The V and J genes are TRBV23-1 and TRBJ2-7, with 7 nucleotides matching TRBD2. TRBV23-1 is assigned to the ORF class and has an uncertain function. The length of the CDR3 is 14 residues. V shed 3 bases, J shed 3 bases, and the junction held 5 bases outside the gene matches. The chain's CDR3 is CASSHLTSDYEQYF. The CDR3 DNA follows: TGCGCCAGCAGTCACCTTACTAGCGACTACGAGCAGTACTTC.

J is TRBJ2-1 and V is TRBV7-8, with D perhaps matching TRBD1 (5 bases). The germline V gene encodes CDR1 SGHVS and CDR2 FQNEAQ. The V end lost 5 bases, the J end lost 0 bases, and 11 bases lay between the germline ends. The CDR3 covers 15 residues. DNA for the CDR3: TGTGCCAGCAGCCCCTGGGGCATCTCCTACAATGAGCAGTTCTTC. Amino acids: CASSPWGISYNEQFF.

The V call is TRBV19, the J call TRBJ2-3, with 9 bases identical to TRBD2. With 7 bases clipped from V and 2 bases from J, the junction kept 7 bases outside the gene matches. CDR3 size: 15 residues. Germline lookup yields CDR1 LNHDA and CDR2 SQIVND (reference sequence). CDR3 DNA: TGTGCCAGTAAGCGGCTAGCGGGGTCCACAGATACGCAGTATTTT. Protein product: CASKRLAGSTDTQYF.

J is TRBJ2-3 and V is TRBV7-6; TRBD2 agrees at 9 bases. V lost 2 bases to trimming and J lost 2 bases; unmatched junction nucleotides: 2. Per germline, CDR1 SGHVS and CDR2 FNYEAQ. This CDR3 is built from 15 residues. The CDR3 is CASSLRLAATDTQYF. In nucleotides, the CDR3 is TGTGCCAGCAGCTTAAGACTAGCGGCCACAGATACGCAGTATTTT.

The chain employs TRBV9 and TRBJ2-4, with TRBD2 matching over 11 bases. The V and J ends lost 0 bases and 7 bases, in that order; junction bases with no gene match: 6. The CDR3 has 16 amino acids. CDR1 SGDLS and CDR2 YYNGEE come from the germline V gene. This CDR3 reads CASSVGVAGGRNIQYF. CDR3 coding DNA: TGTGCCAGCAGCGTAGGGGTAGCGGGAGGGCGGAACATTCAGTACTTC.

The gene calls are TRBV5-6 and TRBJ1-1; D is ambiguous. CDR3 length: 13 amino acids. The germline V gene encodes CDR1 SGHDT and CDR2 YYEEEE. Trimming cost V 1 base and J 1 base, with 5 bases left between them. The CDR3 region is CASSLLRNTEAFF. In DNA, the CDR3 is TGTGCCAGCAGCTTGTTGCGGAACACTGAAGCTTTCTTT. Full variable domain (outside the CDR3, taken from reference TRBV5-6 and TRBJ1-1): DAGVTQSPTHLIKTRGQQVTLRCSPKSGHDTVSWYQQALGQGPQFIFQYYEEEERQRGNFPDRFSGHQFPNYSSELNVNALLLGDSALYLCASSLLRNTEAFFGQGTRLTVV.

V usage is TRBV7-9 and J usage is TRBJ2-5, with a possible D match to TRBD1 (5 bases). Trimming pared 4 bases from V and 0 bases from J, leaving 12 bases between. Germline V gene sequence: CDR1 SEHNR, CDR2 FQNEAQ (reference sequence). CDR3 length: 15 residues. CDR3 sequence (DNA): TGTGCCAGCAGCTCGACAGAAGCGAACCAAGAGACCCAGTACTTC. This codes for CASSSTEANQETQYF.

The chain couples TRBV7-6 to TRBJ2-7, with a tentative D call TRBD1 (5 bases). CDR1 and CDR2 from the germline V gene are SGHVS and FNYEAQ. V was pared by 5 bases and J by 3 bases, with 11 bases between. The CDR3 runs to 13 residues. The CDR3: CASSTSQGYEQYF. CDR3 coding DNA: TGTGCCAGCAGCACCTCGCAGGGCTACGAGCAGTACTTC.

J is TRBJ2-7 and V is TRBV10-1; 8 nucleotides agree with TRBD1. Germline assignment: CDR1 WNHNN and CDR2 SYGVQD (reference sequence). The CDR3 sequence is 12 residues long. The J segment lost 6 bases and the V segment lost 6 bases, leaving 4 bases of the junction unmatched. Here the CDR3 reads CASSPTGVEQYF. As DNA, the CDR3 is TGCGCCAGCAGCCCGACAGGGGTCGAGCAGTACTTC.

This chain connects TRBV27 to TRBJ2-7; D gene ambiguous. V shed 2 bases and J shed 0 bases, with 11 bases lying between them. This CDR3 region has 15 residues. Germline V gene data show CDR1 as MNHEY and CDR2 as SMNVEV (reference sequence). DNA for the CDR3: TGTGCCAGCAGTTTAGGCCCACCCAGCTCCTACGAGCAGTACTTC. It specifies CASSLGPPSSYEQYF.

The chain is built from TRBV5-6 and TRBJ1-2, with 9 bases lining up with TRBD1. V was pared by 4 bases and J by 8 bases, with 9 bases of the junction left unmatched. The CDR3 has 14 amino acids. Germline values: CDR1 SGHDT, CDR2 YYEEEE. This CDR3 is CASSPGTGLRGYTF. The CDR3 DNA sequence: TGTGCCAGCAGCCCCGGGACAGGGCTTAGGGGCTACACCTTC.

This clone has more than one count but fewer than ten. This sample includes further DNA sequences coding for the same CDR3. The V gene is TRBV27, the J gene TRBJ2-7; the D is unclear. Germline CDR1 and CDR2: MNHEY and SMNVEV (reference sequence). This CDR3 is 11 amino acids long. Trimming shortened V by 4 bases and J by 1 base, and 2 bases separated the two germline ends. CDR3 in amino acids: CASSSSYEQYF. CDR3 DNA sequence: TGTGCCAGCAGTTCGTCCTACGAGCAGTACTTC.